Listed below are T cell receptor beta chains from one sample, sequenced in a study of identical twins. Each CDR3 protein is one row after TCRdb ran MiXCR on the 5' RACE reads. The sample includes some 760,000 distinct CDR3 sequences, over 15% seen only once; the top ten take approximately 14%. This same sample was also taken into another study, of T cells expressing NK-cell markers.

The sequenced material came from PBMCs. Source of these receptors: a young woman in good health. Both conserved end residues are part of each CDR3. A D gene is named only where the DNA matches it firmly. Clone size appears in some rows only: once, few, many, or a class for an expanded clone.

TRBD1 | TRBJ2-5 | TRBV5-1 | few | TGCGCCAGCAGCCCCCTCCTGACAGGGCAGGGGACCCAGTACTTC | CASSPLLTGQGTQYF
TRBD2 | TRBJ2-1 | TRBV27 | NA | TGTGCCACCCGGGGGGGCGGCTCCTACAATGAGCAGTTCTTC | CATRGGGSYNEQFF
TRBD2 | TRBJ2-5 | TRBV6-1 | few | TGTGCCAGCAGGCACCCGGCTAGCGGGAGAGAGACCCAGTACTTC | CASRHPASGRETQYF
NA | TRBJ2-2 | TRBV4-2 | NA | TGTGCCAGCAGCCCACTAGTCACCGGGGAGCTGTTTTTT | CASSPLVTGELFF
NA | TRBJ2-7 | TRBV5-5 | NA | TGTGCCAGCAGCTTGCGGGGTTCCTTTTGGGAGCAGTACTTC | CASSLRGSFWEQYF
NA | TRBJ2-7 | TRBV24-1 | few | TGTGCCACCAGTGCGGGACCGAGCTCCTACGAGCAGTACTTC | CATSAGPSSYEQYF
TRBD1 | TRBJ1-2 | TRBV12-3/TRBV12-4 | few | TGTGCCAGCACCTCGACAGGGGGCAGGGGTGGCTACACCTTC | CASTSTGGRGGYTF
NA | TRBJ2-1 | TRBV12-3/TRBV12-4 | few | TGTGCCAGCGGAACTTCTCGGGAGCAGTTCTTC | CASGTSREQFF
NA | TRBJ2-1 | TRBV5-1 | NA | TGCGCCAGCAGCTTGACGGCTAGACTGAACTACAATGAGCAGTTCTTC | CASSLTARLNYNEQFF
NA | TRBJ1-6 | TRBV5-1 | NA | TGCGCCAGCAGCGTGGGAAGTCCACCCCTCCACTTT | CASSVGSPPLHF
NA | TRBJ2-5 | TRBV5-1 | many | TGTGCCAGCAGCTTGGGCAGTCAAGAGACCCAGTACTTC | CASSLGSQETQYF
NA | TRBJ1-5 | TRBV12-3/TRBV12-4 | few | TGTGCCAGCAGTGCTGACAGCCTATATAGCAATCAGCCCCAGCATTTT | CASSADSLYSNQPQHF
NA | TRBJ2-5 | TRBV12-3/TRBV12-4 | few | TGTGCCAGCAGTATCCGGGGAGGGGGCAGCATCCAGTACTTC | CASSIRGGGSIQYF
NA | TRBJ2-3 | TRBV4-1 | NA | TGCGCCAGCAGCCAAGCCTCGCGTAGCACAGATACGCAGTATTTT | CASSQASRSTDTQYF
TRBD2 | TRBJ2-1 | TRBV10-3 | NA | TGTGCCATCAGGGAGCGCGGCGGGAGCTCCTACAATGAGCAGTTCTTC | CAIRERGGSSYNEQFF
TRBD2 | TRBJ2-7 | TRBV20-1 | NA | TGCAGTGCCCCTAGCGGGAGGTTCGATTACGAGCAGTACTTC | CSAPSGRFDYEQYF
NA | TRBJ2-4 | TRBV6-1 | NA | TGTGCCAGCATGAGGGGCATTCAGTACTTC | CASMRGIQYF
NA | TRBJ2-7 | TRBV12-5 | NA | TGTGCTAGTGGTTTAAACGAGTACGAGCAGTACTTC | CASGLNEYEQYF
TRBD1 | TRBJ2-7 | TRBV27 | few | TGTGCCAGCAGTTTCGAACAGGGGGGATCCTACGAGCAGTACTTC | CASSFEQGGSYEQYF
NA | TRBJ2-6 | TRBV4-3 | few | TGCGCCAGCAGCCAGGCATACGGGACCGTTACTGGGGCCAACGTCCTGACTTTC | CASSQAYGTVTGANVLTF
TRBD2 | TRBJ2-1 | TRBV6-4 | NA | TGTGCCAGCAGTGGGGAGGTAGCGGGAGCCTTTTACAATGAGCAGTTCTTC | CASSGEVAGAFYNEQFF
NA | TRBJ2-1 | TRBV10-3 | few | TGTGCCATCAGTCCGACTAGGGGGGCCGATGAGCAGTTCTTC | CAISPTRGADEQFF
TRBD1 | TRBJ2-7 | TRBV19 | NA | TGTGCCAGTAGTTCGGGACAGTTCTCCTACGAGCAGTACTTC | CASSSGQFSYEQYF
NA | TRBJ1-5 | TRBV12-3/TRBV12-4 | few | TGTGCCAGCAGTTTTAGTCAGATCAATCAGCCCCAGCATTTT | CASSFSQINQPQHF
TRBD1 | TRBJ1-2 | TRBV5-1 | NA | TGCGCCAGCAGCTTCGGACAGGACGCGACTAACTATGGCTACACCTTC | CASSFGQDATNYGYTF
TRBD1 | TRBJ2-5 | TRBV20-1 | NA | TGCAGCGGCGCGAGGGGGCGGCAAGAGACCCAGTACTTC | CSGARGRQETQYF
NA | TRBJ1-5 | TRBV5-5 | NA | TGTGCCAGCAGCCTCGGGAACCTCCTGAGCAATCAGCCCCAGCATTTT | CASSLGNLLSNQPQHF
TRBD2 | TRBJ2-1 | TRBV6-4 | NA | TGTGCCAGCAGTGTTGGGACTAGCAATGAGCAGTTCTTC | CASSVGTSNEQFF
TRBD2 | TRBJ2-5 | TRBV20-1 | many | TGCAGTGCTGCGCGGGGGTCACAAGAGACCCAGTACTTC | CSAARGSQETQYF
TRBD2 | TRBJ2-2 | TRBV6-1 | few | TGTGCCAGCAGTGAACGATCTGGTACTAGCGGGAGCTGGAGTGGAGGGGAGCTGTTTTTT | CASSERSGTSGSWSGGELFF
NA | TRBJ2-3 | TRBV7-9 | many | TGCGCCAGCAGCTTGGAAGGCCGCACAGATACGCAGTATTTT | CASSLEGRTDTQYF
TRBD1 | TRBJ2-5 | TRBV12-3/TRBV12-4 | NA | TGTGCCAGCAGTTCCTACAGGGGATCCCAAGAGACCCAGTACTTC | CASSSYRGSQETQYF
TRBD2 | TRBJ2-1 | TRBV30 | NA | TGTGCCTTTCGCCTACTAGCGGGAGGATATGAGCAGTTCTTC | CAFRLLAGGYEQFF
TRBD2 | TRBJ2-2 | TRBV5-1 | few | TGCGCCAGCGGGGCTAGCGGGGCGAACACCGGGGAGCTGTTTTTT | CASGASGANTGELFF
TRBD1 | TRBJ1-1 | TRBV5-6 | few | TGTGCCAGCAGCTTGTGGGCTCGCCAGGGGGCAAGATGCTTCTTT | CASSLWARQGARCFF
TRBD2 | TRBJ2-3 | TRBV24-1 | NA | TGTGCCACCAGTGATGTCGGGGGGGCAAGTGATACGCAGTATTTT | CATSDVGGASDTQYF
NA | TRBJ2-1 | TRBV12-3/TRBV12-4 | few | TGTGCCAGCAGTTTAGGTATGGGGAATGAGCAGTTCTTC | CASSLGMGNEQFF
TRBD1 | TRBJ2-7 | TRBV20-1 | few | TGCAGTGCTAGTGGCAGGGGGCCAAAGTACGAGCAGTACTTC | CSASGRGPKYEQYF
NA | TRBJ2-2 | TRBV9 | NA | TGTGCCAGCAGCGTAGCTCTGAACTGGGGTCCCGGGGAGCTGTTTTTT | CASSVALNWGPGELFF
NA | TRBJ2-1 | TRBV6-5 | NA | TGTGCCAGCAGTTACGGGACCCCAAACTCCTACAATGAGCAGTTCTTC | CASSYGTPNSYNEQFF
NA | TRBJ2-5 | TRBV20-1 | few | TGCAGTGCTATTGGGGAGTACCAAGAGACCCAGTACTTC | CSAIGEYQETQYF
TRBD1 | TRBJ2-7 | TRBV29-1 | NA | TGCAGCGTTGACGACGGGACAGGGGGCAAGCAGTACTTC | CSVDDGTGGKQYF
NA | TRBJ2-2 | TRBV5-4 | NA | TGTGCCAGCAGCGTATCGACAGGCGCCGGGGAGCTGTTTTTT | CASSVSTGAGELFF
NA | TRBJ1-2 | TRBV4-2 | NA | TGTGCCAGCAGCCAATTGGGCAGCGGGGGTTATGGCTACACCTTC | CASSQLGSGGYGYTF
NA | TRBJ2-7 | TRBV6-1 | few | TGTGCCAGCAGCCCCACTGAGTACTACGAGCAGTACTTC | CASSPTEYYEQYF